The 23 T cell receptor beta chains given below trace back to one sample, sequenced in a study of T cells in localized non-small cell lung cancer (TCRdb year 2020). Libraries were prepared through the immunoSEQ multiplex PCR assay. TCRdb re-hosts the immuneACCESS table, in-frame sequences only. Its copies lack some clones; in the studies checked, an unresolved V gene accounts for under half of them, and the cause for the rest is not known. The sample table holds tens of thousands of clones, of which more than 85% were seen once. The ten largest clonotypes hold under 30% of the sample. This sample comprised peripheral blood, obtained before any cancer treatment. These receptors all come from a female donor of 60 years or more with stage I lung adenocarcinoma.

The rearrangement uses TRBV4-1 and TRBJ1-1; TRBD1 is a possible D gene (5 bases). The germline V gene has CDR1 MGHRA and CDR2 YSYEKL. V lost 1 base and J 5 bases, leaving 11 bases between the germline ends. The CDR3 extends over 14 amino acids. CDR3 protein: CASSQVWGLTEAFF. The CDR3 nucleotides are TGCGCCAGCAGCCAAGTTTGGGGACTGACTGAAGCTTTCTTT.

V usage is TRBV18 and J usage is TRBJ2-7; 11 bases align to TRBD1. The germline gives CDR1 KGHSH, CDR2 LQKENI. The J segment lost 5 bases and the V segment lost 3 bases, leaving 3 bases of the junction unmatched. CDR3 length equals 14 residues. The CDR3 bases are TGTGCCAGCTCACCGAGGACAGGGGGCGACGAGCAGTACTTC. Amino acid sequence: CASSPRTGGDEQYF.

This chain links TRBV5-1 with TRBJ1-1; 7 positions agree with TRBD1. The germline V gene encodes CDR1 SGHRS and CDR2 YFSETQ. The V and J ends lost 2 bases and 6 bases, in that order; junction bases with no gene match: 4. CDR3 length: 13 residues. Written as DNA, the CDR3 is TGCGCCAGCAGCTTCCGACAGGGCTCTGAAGCTTTCTTT. Residues: CASSFRQGSEAFF.

V gene TRBV7-8 combines with J gene TRBJ1-2, with TRBD1 as a possible D gene (6 bases). Germline V CDR1 and CDR2: SGHVS, FQNEAQ. The CDR3 extends over 15 amino acids. V dropped 1 base and J dropped 4 bases, with 13 bases sitting between them. In nucleotides, the CDR3 is TGTGCCAGCAGCTTAGTATCCGGGGGCGCCTATGGCTACACCTTC. Its translation is CASSLVSGGAYGYTF.

CDR3 amino acids: CASSLDGASGANVLTF. DNA for the CDR3: TGCGCCAGCAGCTTGGACGGCGCCTCTGGGGCCAACGTCCTGACTTTC. The chain recombines TRBV5-1 with TRBJ2-6, with D uncertain. Germline V lookup: CDR1 SGHRS, CDR2 YFSETQ. The CDR3 extends over 16 amino acids. Trimming cost V 0 bases and J 0 bases, with 7 bases left between them.

J is TRBJ1-3 and V is TRBV25-1; 7 nucleotides align to TRBD1. The CDR3 runs 14 residues. The germline gives CDR1 MGHDK, CDR2 SYGVNS. After removal of 2 bases from V and 7 bases from J, the junction contained 5 bases not matched to a gene. Here the CDR3 reads CASSEPTGINTIYF. Written as DNA, the CDR3 is TGTGCCAGCAGTGAACCGACAGGGATCAACACCATATATTTT.

The V and J genes are TRBV7-6 and TRBJ2-7; D unclear. CDR3 length: 15 amino acids. CDR1 is SGHVS, CDR2 FNYEAQ, per germline. V lost 4 bases and J 7 bases, leaving 20 bases between the germline ends. The CDR3 loop is CASSCPRRNLREQYF. CDR3 DNA: TGTGCCAGCAGCTGTCCTCGACGGAACCTACGGGAGCAGTACTTC.

This chain links TRBV7-3 with TRBJ1-5; no clear D gene. V was trimmed by 2 bases and J by 7 bases, leaving 9 bases between them. The CDR3 is 13 residues long. Germline CDR1 is SGHTA and CDR2 is FQGTGA. The CDR3 reads CASSLGSGQPQHF. The CDR3 nucleotides read TGTGCCAGCAGCTTAGGGTCGGGGCAGCCCCAGCATTTT.

Remarks on this clone: The junction does not match germline at one end; this may be a read error. The chain is built from TRBV5-1 and TRBJ1-2, with D unclear. Germline V gene lookup returns CDR1 SGHRS and CDR2 YFSETQ. The CDR3 runs 13 residues. In nucleotides, the CDR3 is TGCGCCAGCAGCTTGGCCGGGTTGATCCTGCTAAACTTC. It yields the protein CASSLAGLILLNF.

The V and J genes are TRBV27 and TRBJ1-2; TRBD1 aligns across 9 bases. Germline V gene sequence: CDR1 MNHEY, CDR2 SMNVEV (reference sequence). Losses at the gene ends were 3 bases for V and 6 bases for J; bases not matched to a gene: 8. This CDR3 region has 15 residues. The CDR3 bases are TGTGCCAGCAGTTTCCTGGACAGGGGTTTTGATGGCTACACCTTC. This encodes CASSFLDRGFDGYTF.

This chain links TRBV18 with TRBJ2-3; 13 bases agree with TRBD2. Losses at the gene ends were 1 base for V and 1 base for J; bases not matched to a gene: 11. CDR3 length: 20 residues. CDR1 KGHSH and CDR2 LQKENI come from the germline V gene. CDR3 in DNA: TGTGCCAGCTCACCACTCCCGCGGACTAGCGGGAGTTTGGGCACAGATACGCAGTATTTT. This encodes CASSPLPRTSGSLGTDTQYF.

The V call is TRBV4-1, the J call TRBJ2-1; 8 bases match TRBD1. V gave up 5 bases and J gave up 5 bases; unmatched junction bases: 8. CDR1 and CDR2 (germline): MGHRA, YSYEKL. The CDR3 consists of 15 residues. DNA of the CDR3: TGCGCCAGCAGCGATTCCGGGACAGGTAACAATGAGCAGTTCTTC. Translated: CASSDSGTGNNEQFF.

This clone was detected only once. The CDR3 spells CASSLLGNQPQHF. The DNA for the CDR3 is TGCGCCAGCAGCTTGCTTGGGAATCAGCCCCAGCATTTT. The J gene is TRBJ1-5, the V gene TRBV5-1; D is undetermined. V shed 1 base and J shed 4 bases, with 6 bases lying between them. Germline CDR1 is SGHRS and CDR2 is YFSETQ. This CDR3 comprises 13 residues.

V usage is TRBV6-1 and J usage is TRBJ2-7, with 12 nucleotides matching TRBD1. CDR1 MNHNS and CDR2 SASEGT come from the germline V gene. Trimming removed 6 bases from V and 6 bases from J; junction bases left unmatched: 9. CDR3 size: 15 residues. For the CDR3, the DNA is TGTGCCAGCAGACGCCGGGACAGGGGGCAGCGCGAGCAGTACTTC. Encoded protein: CASRRRDRGQREQYF.

Here the CDR3 reads CASRYRDRGEQYF. CDR3 sequence (DNA): TGTGCCAGCAGGTACCGGGACAGGGGCGAGCAGTACTTC. The rearrangement uses TRBV6-5 and TRBJ2-7; the match to TRBD1 covers 10 bases. Per the germline V gene, CDR1 is MNHEY and CDR2 is SVGAGI. The CDR3 contains 13 residues. With 6 bases clipped from V and 6 bases from J, the junction kept 5 bases outside the gene matches.

The chain couples TRBV5-4 to TRBJ1-1, with D unclear. The V gene's germline CDR1 is SGHNT and CDR2 YYREEE (reference sequence). V lost 5 bases, J lost 1 base, and 9 bases lay in between. The CDR3 has 13 amino acids. CDR3 region: CASRSTRNTEAFF. The CDR3 region has the DNA TGTGCCAGCAGAAGTACAAGGAACACTGAAGCTTTCTTT.

The CDR3 DNA follows: TGTGCCAGCAGCTCCCTGGCCATAGGGCAAGATACGCAGTATTTT. It translates to CASSSLAIGQDTQYF. V usage is TRBV5-6 and J usage is TRBJ2-3; unclear D gene. The germline V gene has CDR1 SGHDT and CDR2 YYEEEE. The CDR3 sequence is 15 residues long. V was cut by 3 bases and J by 5 bases, with 16 bases left in between.

This chain joins TRBV10-3 and TRBJ2-3; D is unresolved. V was clipped by 6 bases and J by 4 bases, with 14 bases between them. The CDR3 has 14 residues. Germline loops: CDR1 ENHRY, CDR2 SYGVKD. The CDR3 region is CAIRSGATADTQYF. CDR3 nucleotides: TGTGCCATCAGATCTGGAGCCACCGCAGATACGCAGTATTTT.

V is TRBV5-5 and J is TRBJ2-5; the D is unclear. CDR3 length: 13 amino acids. Trimming removed 1 base from V and 4 bases from J, with 8 bases in between. Germline V gene data show CDR1 as SGHKS and CDR2 as YYEKEE (reference sequence). This CDR3 is CASSLLTIETQYF. DNA of the CDR3: TGTGCCAGCAGCTTGCTCACTATAGAGACCCAGTACTTC.

The rearrangement links TRBV19 to TRBJ2-7; 7 bases match TRBD2. CDR1 and CDR2 from the germline V gene are LNHDA and SQIVND (reference sequence). J was trimmed by 0 bases and V by 3 bases; bases with no gene match: 5. This CDR3 contains 15 residues. CDR3 sequence (DNA): TGTGCCAGTAGTATCCGGCTAGCGGACTCCTACGAGCAGTACTTC. Encoded protein: CASSIRLADSYEQYF.

The chain employs TRBV7-8 and TRBJ1-2; D unresolved. The CDR3 runs 14 residues. Germline V gene sequence: CDR1 SGHVS, CDR2 FQNEAQ. V lost 1 base to trimming and J lost 7 bases, with 13 bases between them. This chain's CDR3 is CASSLEEGYRGYTF. CDR3 bases: TGTGCCAGCAGCTTAGAGGAGGGTTACCGTGGCTACACCTTC.

The chain combines TRBV14 with TRBJ1-2; D remains unclear. This CDR3 region has 13 residues. Per the germline V gene, CDR1 is SGHDN and CDR2 is FVKESK. Trimming stripped 0 bases from V and 4 bases from J, with 6 bases between. The CDR3 sequence is CASSQEAGYGYTF. In DNA, the CDR3 is TGTGCCAGCAGCCAAGAAGCGGGCTATGGCTACACCTTC.

In this sample, this clone turned up once. The chain joins TRBV11-2 to TRBJ2-7; 9 nucleotides align to TRBD1. CDR1 is SGHAT and CDR2 is FQNNGV in the germline V gene. The CDR3 is 16 amino acids. With 1 base clipped from V and 2 bases from J, the junction kept 6 bases outside the gene matches. CDR3 nucleotide sequence: TGTGCCAGCAGCTTAGGTGGGGGACAGGGAGCCTACGAGCAGTACTTC. Translation gives CASSLGGGQGAYEQYF.